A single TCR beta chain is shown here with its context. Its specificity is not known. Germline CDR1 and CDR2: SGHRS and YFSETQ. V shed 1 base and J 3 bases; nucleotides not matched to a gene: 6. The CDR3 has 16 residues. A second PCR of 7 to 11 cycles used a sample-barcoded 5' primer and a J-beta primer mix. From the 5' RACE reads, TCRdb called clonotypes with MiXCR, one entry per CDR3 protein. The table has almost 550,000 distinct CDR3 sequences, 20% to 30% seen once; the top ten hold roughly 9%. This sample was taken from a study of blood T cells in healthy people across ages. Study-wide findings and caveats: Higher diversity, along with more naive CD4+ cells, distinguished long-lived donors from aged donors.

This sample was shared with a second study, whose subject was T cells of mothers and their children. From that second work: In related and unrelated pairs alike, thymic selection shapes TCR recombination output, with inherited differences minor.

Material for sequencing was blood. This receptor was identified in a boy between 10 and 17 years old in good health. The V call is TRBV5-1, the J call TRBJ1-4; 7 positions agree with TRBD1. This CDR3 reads CASSLWSTGSNEKLFF. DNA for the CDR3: TGCGCCAGCAGCTTGTGGTCGACAGGGTCTAATGAAAAACTGTTTTTT.